The 29 T cell receptor beta chains below come from one sample, sequenced in a study of T-cell memory formation after mild COVID-19. TCRdb reprocessed the 5' RACE reads with MiXCR, giving one entry per CDR3 protein. The profile shows fewer than 150,000 distinct CDR3 sequences, 14% of them singletons. Sequenced sample: PBMCs or a T cell subset sorted from them (not recorded which). The receptors here all came from an adult woman who had mild COVID-19 (a few samples of this study predate the infection). Cell type and time point are not known.

This clonotype was detected many times. CDR3 bases: TGTGCCAGCAGCTATCCGGGACACAACCCGGGACTAGCGGAAACAAAAATTGGCGAGCAGTACTTC. Amino acid sequence: CASSYPGHNPGLAETKIGEQYF. The chain is built from TRBV7-8 and TRBJ2-7; 11 bases are shared with TRBD2. This CDR3 region has 22 residues. V was pared by 4 bases and J by 6 bases, with 29 bases of the junction left unmatched. CDR1 and CDR2 from the germline V gene are SGHVS and FQNEAQ.

This clonotype has just a few counts. The chain carries TRBV20-1 and TRBJ2-1; 7 bases map to TRBD1. The germline V gene has CDR1 DFQATT and CDR2 SNEGSKA (reference sequence). The CDR3 sequence is 16 residues long. After removal of 1 base from V and 8 bases from J, the junction contained 14 bases not matched to a gene. CDR3: CSARAETGVLYDEQFF. In DNA form, the CDR3 reads TGCAGTGCTAGAGCTGAAACAGGGGTTTTGTACGATGAGCAGTTCTTC.

In its sample, this clonotype was seen many times. V is TRBV6-5 and J is TRBJ2-7; maybe TRBD2 (5 bases). This CDR3 comprises 15 residues. The germline V and J ends were trimmed by 5 bases and 7 bases, with 21 bases remaining between them. Looked up from germline, CDR1 is MNHEY and CDR2 is SVGAGI. The CDR3 region has the DNA TGTGCCAGCAGTACCGGGGAAACCAGCCCCAGGGAGCAGTACTTC. Amino acids: CASSTGETSPREQYF.

This sequence joins TRBV7-9 and TRBJ2-7; D ambiguous. CDR1 and CDR2 from the germline V gene are SEHNR and FQNEAQ (reference sequence). Trimming shortened V by 2 bases and J by 8 bases, and 13 bases separated the two germline ends. This CDR3 has 13 amino acids. Here the CDR3 DNA reads TGTGCCAGCAGCTTATCTACGACACCTCAGCAGTACTTC. This encodes CASSLSTTPQQYF.

J is TRBJ2-2 and V is TRBV3-1; maybe TRBD1 (6 bases). Trimming left V 3 bases short and J 7 bases short, with 12 bases between. Germline V gene lookup returns CDR1 LGHDT and CDR2 YNNKEL (reference sequence). CDR3 size: 14 residues. Written as DNA, the CDR3 is TGTGCCAGCAGCCAGGACAGTTCGGGCGGGGAGCTGTTTTTT. Protein: CASSQDSSGGELFF.

This sequence joins TRBV5-5 and TRBJ2-1, with 8 bases identical to TRBD2. This CDR3 region has 15 residues. The germline V gene encodes CDR1 SGHKS and CDR2 YYEKEE (reference sequence). With V trimmed by 4 bases and J by 8 bases, 11 bases remained unmatched. In DNA, the CDR3 is TGTGCCAGCAGCCAGCATCCGGGGGGGCATGATGAGCAGTTCTTC. Its protein is CASSQHPGGHDEQFF.

V gene TRBV6-2 or TRBV6-3 combines with J gene TRBJ2-1, with D perhaps TRBD1 (6 bases). This CDR3 has 13 residues. V lost 6 bases and J lost 8, with 14 bases in between. The V gene's germline CDR1 is MNHEY and CDR2 SVGEGT. The CDR3 DNA is TGTGCCAGCAGCCTCCGGGACAATCATGAGCAGTTCTTC. Its translation is CASSLRDNHEQFF.

V usage is TRBV21-1 and J usage is TRBJ1-5. TRBV21-1 is listed as a pseudogene. This CDR3 is built from 12 residues. The CDR3 DNA is TGTGCCAGCAGCAACGATAATCAGCCCCAGCATTTT. Its translation is CASSNDNQPQHF.

This clonotype came up a few times. The chain is built from TRBV23-1 and TRBJ2-1, with 11 bases identical to TRBD2. TRBV23-1 counts as an open reading frame of uncertain function. The CDR3 is 21 amino acids. The trim removed 3 bases at V and 5 bases at J, leaving 21 bases unmatched. This CDR3 reads CASSHTLLELAGEIGDNEQFF. CDR3 DNA: TGCGCCAGCAGTCACACCCTCTTGGAACTAGCGGGAGAAATAGGTGACAATGAGCAGTTCTTC.

This clonotype was observed a few times. The genes are TRBV15 and TRBJ1-5, with 8 bases fitting TRBD1. V gave up 0 bases and J gave up 6 bases; unmatched junction bases: 10. Per germline, CDR1 LNHNV and CDR2 YYDKDF (reference sequence). The CDR3 runs to 17 residues. The CDR3 DNA follows: TGTGCCACCAGCAGAGATAAAATCAGGGGGCTGAGTCAGCCCCAGCATTTT. Protein sequence: CATSRDKIRGLSQPQHF.

This rearrangement joins TRBV4-1 to TRBJ2-7; maybe TRBD1 (6 bases). Per the germline V gene, CDR1 is MGHRA and CDR2 is YSYEKL. V lost 5 bases to trimming and J lost 3 bases, with 14 bases between them. The CDR3 sequence is 14 residues long. CDR3 residues: CASSFEDRIYEQYF. In DNA, the CDR3 is TGCGCCAGCAGCTTTGAAGACAGGATCTACGAGCAGTACTTC.

The rearrangement joins TRBV27 to TRBJ1-4; D remains unclear. Trimming shortened V by 6 bases and J by 5 bases, and 13 bases separated the two germline ends. The germline V gene encodes CDR1 MNHEY and CDR2 SMNVEV (reference sequence). This CDR3 is 14 amino acids long. CDR3 in amino acids: CASRLSRGNEKLFF. In DNA, the CDR3 is TGTGCCAGCAGGCTGTCCCGTGGGAATGAAAAACTGTTTTTT.

This chain links TRBV6-2 or TRBV6-3 with TRBJ2-5; 8 positions match TRBD1. CDR1 MNHEY and CDR2 SVGEGT come from the germline V gene. The CDR3 spans 15 residues. J gave up 4 bases and V 2 bases, and 6 bases lay outside the gene matches. The CDR3 protein is CASSYGDRGVETQYF. The CDR3 DNA follows: TGTGCCAGCAGTTACGGAGACAGGGGTGTAGAGACCCAGTACTTC.

The gene calls are TRBV29-1 and TRBJ2-2; D is ambiguous. V lost 7 bases, J lost 4 bases, and 13 bases lay in between. Germline V CDR1 and CDR2: SQVTM, ANQGSEA. This CDR3 is 13 amino acids long. CDR3 amino acids: CSGHLLLTGELFF. The CDR3, as DNA: TGCAGCGGACACCTACTCCTCACCGGGGAGCTGTTTTTT.

The chain recombines TRBV7-9 with TRBJ1-1; D is uncertain. V was trimmed by 5 bases and J by 2 bases, leaving 6 bases between them. Germline-derived CDR1 and CDR2 are SEHNR and FQNEAQ (reference sequence). There are 12 residues in the CDR3. CDR3 in amino acids: CASSPYNTEAFF. Here the CDR3 DNA reads TGTGCCAGCAGCCCCTACAACACTGAAGCTTTCTTT.

The rearrangement uses TRBV5-1 and TRBJ2-7; D not resolved. Germline V gene sequence: CDR1 SGHRS, CDR2 YFSETQ. This CDR3 is 12 amino acids long. V was shortened by 4 bases and J by 5 bases, with 10 bases between the two germline ends. The CDR3: CASSPQRNEQYF. CDR3 in DNA: TGCGCCAGCAGCCCCCAAAGAAACGAGCAGTACTTC. Filled out from reference TRBV5-1 and TRBJ2-7, the complete variable domain reads KAGVTQTPRYLIKTRGQQVTLSCSPISGHRSVSWYQQTPGQGLQFLFEYFSETQRNKGNFPGRFSGRQFSNSRSEMNVSTLELGDSALYLCASSPQRNEQYFGPGTRLTVT.

This clonotype appeared many times. V is TRBV2 and J is TRBJ1-1; 7 bases are a match to TRBD1. Per germline, CDR1 SNHLY and CDR2 FYNNEI. CDR3 length equals 15 residues. The V gene end was trimmed by 4 bases and the J gene end by 0 bases; junction bases not matched to a gene: 5. The CDR3 loop reads CASSARQGMNTEAFF. The CDR3 region has the DNA TGTGCCAGCAGTGCAAGACAGGGAATGAACACTGAAGCTTTCTTT.

The chain uses TRBV5-5 and TRBJ1-5; no firm D call. CDR1 is SGHKS, CDR2 YYEKEE, per germline (reference sequence). V lost 1 base and J 0 bases, leaving 8 bases between the germline ends. The CDR3 length is 15 residues. The CDR3 DNA reads as TGTGCCAGCAGCTTGTCTCAATATAGCAATCAGCCCCAGCATTTT. It encodes CASSLSQYSNQPQHF.

There are a few counts of this clonotype. The chain employs TRBV2 and TRBJ2-1; D not certain. The CDR3 extends over 14 amino acids. Trimming cost V 3 bases and J 1 base, with 7 bases left between them. Germline V gene data show CDR1 as SNHLY and CDR2 as FYNNEI. CDR3 sequence: CASSDGRSYNEQFF. The CDR3 DNA reads as TGTGCCAGCAGTGACGGCAGATCCTACAATGAGCAGTTCTTC.

V is TRBV11-2 and J is TRBJ2-1; TRBD2 matches at 11 bases. Germline V gene sequence: CDR1 SGHAT, CDR2 FQNNGV. Trimming cost V 5 bases and J 5 bases; bases outside gene matches: 8. The CDR3 spans 16 residues. CDR3 region: CASSVAGTSGHNEQFF. In DNA, the CDR3 is TGTGCCAGCAGCGTGGCCGGGACTAGCGGCCACAATGAGCAGTTCTTC.

This rearrangement joins TRBV9 to TRBJ2-2; 7 bases line up with TRBD2. The ends lost 2 bases at V and 1 base at J; junction bases unmatched: 2. Germline loops: CDR1 SGDLS, CDR2 YYNGEE. The CDR3 is made up of 15 amino acids. CDR3 sequence reads: CASSVPSGNTGELFF. As DNA, the CDR3 is TGTGCCAGCAGCGTTCCTAGCGGGAACACCGGGGAGCTGTTTTTT.

This clonotype was counted only a few times. V is TRBV7-9 and J is TRBJ2-7; 14 positions agree with TRBD2. Losses at the gene ends were 7 bases for V and 2 bases for J; bases not matched to a gene: 7. The CDR3 consists of 16 residues. Germline lookup yields CDR1 SEHNR and CDR2 FQNEAQ (reference sequence). The CDR3 loop reads CASILTTSGGAYEQYF. The CDR3 region has the DNA TGTGCCAGCATCCTTACGACTAGCGGGGGGGCCTACGAGCAGTACTTC.

The chain employs TRBV3-1 and TRBJ2-7; maybe TRBD2 (5 bases). V lost 0 bases, J lost 5 bases, and 14 bases lay in between. Germline V gives CDR1 LGHDT, CDR2 YNNKEL (reference sequence). The CDR3 has 15 residues. This chain's CDR3 is CASSQDDGGQDEQYF. CDR3 in DNA: TGTGCCAGCAGCCAAGACGACGGAGGCCAGGACGAGCAGTACTTC.

This clonotype occurred a few times. This chain connects TRBV20-1 to TRBJ1-2; D is unresolved. Trimming removed 0 bases at V and 2 bases at J, with 19 bases between. From germline, CDR1 is DFQATT and CDR2 SNEGSKA (reference sequence). This CDR3 contains 17 residues. CDR3 region: CSARDQAGSATNYGYTF. As DNA, the CDR3 is TGCAGTGCTAGAGATCAGGCGGGGTCCGCAACCAACTATGGCTACACCTTC.

This clonotype appeared a few times. The chain carries TRBV9 and TRBJ2-7; a weak D match, TRBD2 (6 bases). This CDR3 has 14 amino acids. The V end was cut by 0 bases, the J end by 3 bases, with 10 bases between. Germline V gene data show CDR1 as SGDLS and CDR2 as YYNGEE. In DNA form, the CDR3 reads TGTGCCAGCAGCGTAGCTACGGGGGACTACGAGCAGTACTTC. It encodes CASSVATGDYEQYF.

This clonotype has more than one count but fewer than ten. The chain couples TRBV7-7 to TRBJ2-7; 13 nucleotides agree with TRBD2. The CDR3 is 19 amino acids. Unmatched junction bases numbered 15, after V lost 5 bases and J lost 2 bases. Germline loops: CDR1 SSHAT, CDR2 FNYEAQ (reference sequence). Here the CDR3 DNA reads TGTGCCAGCAGCCCCTATCCTAGGACTAGCGGGGGAGGGGCCTACGAGCAGTACTTC. It specifies CASSPYPRTSGGGAYEQYF.

The V call is TRBV4-3, the J call TRBJ2-4; 9 bases are a match to TRBD2. Looked up from germline, CDR1 is LGHNA and CDR2 is YSLEER. CDR3 length equals 14 residues. Trimming removed 0 bases from V and 8 bases from J; junction bases left unmatched: 2. CDR3 sequence: CASSQDQREDIQYF. CDR3 DNA: TGCGCCAGCAGCCAAGATCAGCGGGAGGACATTCAGTACTTC.

This chain connects TRBV7-2 to TRBJ2-1, with TRBD2 matching 12 bases. CDR3 size: 17 residues. V gave up 5 bases and J gave up 0 bases; unmatched junction bases: 5. The germline V gene has CDR1 SGHTA and CDR2 FQGNSA. This CDR3 reads CASSVLAGGTSYNEQFF. The CDR3 coding sequence is TGTGCCAGCAGCGTACTAGCGGGGGGAACCTCCTACAATGAGCAGTTCTTC.

This clonotype was counted only a few times. CDR3 loop: CASAGGETEAFF. The CDR3 nucleotides are TGTGCCTCAGCGGGGGGGGAAACTGAAGCTTTCTTT. The genes are TRBV19 and TRBJ1-1; possible D gene TRBD1, 5 bases. Trimming took 11 bases from V and 5 from J, leaving 15 bases between them. The CDR3 is 12 amino acids. Germline values: CDR1 LNHDA, CDR2 SQIVND (reference sequence).